This TCR beta chain comes out of a study of T cell responses to AZD1222 COVID-19 vaccine. The overall study: Pooled samples include second doses given at about 4 or 12 weeks. Study-wide results and limits: Mapped onto spike, vaccine-associated CD4 TCRs spanned it and were dominant at 160-218 and 743-854.

The protocol was immunoSEQ multiplex PCR, while the TCRdb copy is restricted to in-frame clones and leaves out a portion. The data contain about 180,000 clones, around nine tenths of them singletons. The CDR3 is 15 residues long. The junction had 4 bases not matched to a gene; V was cut back by 2 bases and J by 4 bases. Germline CDR1 SQVTM, CDR2 ANQGSEA. With respect to this clone: As yet, its antigen is unknown.

The sample in question was peripheral blood, obtained on day 0 of AZD1222 vaccination. This TCR came from an adult in good health. The V and J genes are TRBV29-1 and TRBJ2-1, with 11 bases lining up with TRBD2. CDR3 sequence reads: CSVEFGTSGYNEQFF. The CDR3 DNA reads as TGCAGCGTTGAATTTGGGACTAGCGGATACAATGAGCAGTTCTTC.